The 12 T cell receptor beta chains below come from one sample, sequenced in a study of T cells in Graves' hyperthyroidism and ophthalmopathy. Amplified regions were TCR beta CDR3 sequences from RNA transcripts. TCR CDR3 regions were first amplified by RT-PCR with HTBI primers. TCRdb reanalysed the multiplex PCR reads using MiXCR and keeps one entry per CDR3 protein. Altogether about 690,000 distinct CDR3 sequences are present, roughly 17% being singletons, with the ten largest covering about 16%. The sequencing sample was made of blood. The receptors were gathered from a man aged 50-60 years with Graves' hyperthyroidism.

This clonotype was counted a few times. This chain joins TRBV19 and TRBJ2-1, with unresolved D. Per the germline V gene, CDR1 is LNHDA and CDR2 is SQIVND (reference sequence). CDR3 length equals 17 residues. The V and J ends lost 7 bases and 0 bases respectively, with 19 bases between them. In nucleotides, the CDR3 is TGTGCCAGTAAGAAGATAGGTAGTCGTGGCTCCTACAATGAGCAGTTCTTC. Translation gives CASKKIGSRGSYNEQFF.

At least ten counts were recorded for this clonotype. The CDR3 here is CAWTGEGEAFF. CDR3 DNA: TGTGCCTGGACCGGGGAAGGTGAAGCTTTCTTT. V and J are TRBV30 and TRBJ1-1, with D unresolved. Germline V CDR1 and CDR2: GTSNPN, SVGIG (reference sequence). Trimming took 4 bases from V and 7 from J, leaving 10 bases between them. The CDR3 totals 11 residues.

The rearrangement uses TRBV15 and TRBJ2-7; TRBD2 matches at 7 bases. The junction had 7 bases not matched to a gene; V was cut back by 8 bases and J by 0 bases. The CDR3 has 14 amino acids. CDR1 LNHNV and CDR2 YYDKDF come from the germline V gene (reference sequence). The CDR3 protein is CATAGSGNSYEQYF. DNA of the CDR3: TGTGCCACCGCAGGGAGCGGGAACTCCTACGAGCAGTACTTC.

This clonotype has more than one count but fewer than ten. The V gene is TRBV7-2, the J gene TRBJ2-3; D possibly corresponds to TRBD1 (6 bases). The CDR3 sequence is 13 residues long. Trimming left V 5 bases short and J 8 bases short, with 14 bases between. Germline CDR1 reads SGHTA; CDR2 reads FQGNSA. The CDR3 bases are TGTGCCAGCAGCAGGGGGTGGGACGTTACGCAGTATTTT. This translates into CASSRGWDVTQYF.

Concerning this clonotype itself: A clone one base away is much larger, so this may be a read error. The chain has TRBV2 and TRBJ2-7; no reliable D call. This CDR3 has 13 residues. Germline lookup yields CDR1 SNHLY and CDR2 FYNNEI. The chain's CDR3 is CAANGVFAYGQYF. CDR3 coding DNA: TGTGCCGCCAATGGGGTCTTCGCCTACGGGCAGTACTTC.

J is TRBJ2-7 and V is TRBV6-1; 12 bases align to TRBD1. With V trimmed by 4 bases and J by 2 bases, 6 bases remained unmatched. The CDR3 sequence is 16 residues long. The V gene's germline CDR1 is MNHNS and CDR2 SASEGT. The CDR3 here is CASSGNRDRGPYEQYF. DNA for the CDR3: TGTGCCAGCAGTGGTAACCGGGACAGGGGGCCCTACGAGCAGTACTTC.

This clonotype was found a few times. The genes are TRBV28 and TRBJ2-5; D gene ambiguous. Germline-derived CDR1 and CDR2 are MDHEN and SYDVKM. The CDR3 extends over 10 amino acids. Trimming shortened V by 8 bases and J by 2 bases, and 3 bases separated the two germline ends. CDR3 in amino acids: CASGQETQYF. CDR3 bases: TGTGCCAGCGGGCAAGAGACCCAGTACTTC. Drawing the rest from reference TRBV28 and TRBJ2-5, the complete variable domain is DVKVTQSSRYLVKRTGEKVFLECVQDMDHENMFWYRQDPGLGLRLIYFSYDVKMKEKGDIPEGYSVSREKKERFSLILESASTNQTSMYLCASGQETQYFGPGTRLLVL.

This clonotype turned up a few times. The rearrangement joins TRBV5-1 to TRBJ1-1; 8 bases agree with TRBD1. After removal of 2 bases from V and 5 bases from J, the junction contained 8 bases not matched to a gene. The length of the CDR3 is 15 residues. Germline V gives CDR1 SGHRS, CDR2 YFSETQ. DNA of the CDR3: TGCGCCAGCAGCTTAACCCAGGGGGCAGAAACTGAAGCTTTCTTT. This translates into CASSLTQGAETEAFF.

This clonotype was detected ten times or more. The CDR3, as DNA: TGTGCCAGCAGCCAAGGACTAGGACTAGCGGGAGGATTAGAGCAGTTCTTC. Protein: CASSQGLGLAGGLEQFF. The chain couples TRBV9 to TRBJ2-1, with TRBD2 identical over 14 bases. Trimming took 4 bases from V and 10 from J; bases not matched to a gene: 13. This CDR3 has 17 residues. Per germline, CDR1 SGDLS and CDR2 YYNGEE.

This clonotype has a count of ten or more. This chain uses TRBV12-5 with TRBJ2-5; D possibly corresponds to TRBD1 (5 bases). Trimming left V 7 bases short and J 2 bases short, with 14 bases between. Germline lookup yields CDR1 LGHNT and CDR2 FRNRAP. The CDR3 sequence is 14 residues long. This CDR3 reads CASARGAVQETQYF. CDR3 sequence (DNA): TGTGCTAGTGCCCGTGGGGCAGTTCAAGAGACCCAGTACTTC. Using reference TRBV12-5 and TRBJ2-5 for the parts outside the CDR3, the full variable domain is DARVTQTPRHKVTEMGQEVTMRCQPILGHNTVFWYRQTMMQGLELLAYFRNRAPLDDSGMPKDRFSAEMPDATLATLKIQPSEPRDSAVYFCASARGAVQETQYFGPGTRLLVL.

The V call is TRBV4-3, the J call TRBJ2-1; D ambiguous. The CDR3 extends over 15 amino acids. Germline values: CDR1 LGHNA, CDR2 YSLEER. The V gene lost 0 bases and the J gene lost 6 bases, with 12 bases spanning the gap. The CDR3 is CASSQDLIRPNEQFF. CDR3 in DNA: TGCGCCAGCAGCCAAGATCTGATTAGGCCCAATGAGCAGTTCTTC.

This rearrangement joins TRBV29-1 to TRBJ2-1; 8 bases are shared with TRBD2. Looked up from germline, CDR1 is SQVTM and CDR2 is ANQGSEA. The CDR3 loop spans 17 amino acids. Trimming cost V 5 bases and J 6 bases; bases outside gene matches: 18. CDR3 nucleotide sequence: TGCAGCGTTTTTAGTCTGGGGGGACTAGAGTGGGCCAATGAGCAGTTCTTC. It specifies CSVFSLGGLEWANEQFF.